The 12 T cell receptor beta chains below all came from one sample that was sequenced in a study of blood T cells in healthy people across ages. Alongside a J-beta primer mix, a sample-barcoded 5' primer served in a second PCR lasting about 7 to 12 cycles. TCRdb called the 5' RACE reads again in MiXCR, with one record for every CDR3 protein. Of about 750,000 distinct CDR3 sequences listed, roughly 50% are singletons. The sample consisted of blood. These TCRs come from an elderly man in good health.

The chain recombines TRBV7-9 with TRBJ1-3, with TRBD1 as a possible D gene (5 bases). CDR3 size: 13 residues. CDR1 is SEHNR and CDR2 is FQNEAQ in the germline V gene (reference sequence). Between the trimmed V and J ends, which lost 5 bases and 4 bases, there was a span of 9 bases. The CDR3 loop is CASSQGGGNTIYF. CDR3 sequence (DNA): TGTGCCAGCAGCCAGGGCGGGGGAAACACCATATATTTT.

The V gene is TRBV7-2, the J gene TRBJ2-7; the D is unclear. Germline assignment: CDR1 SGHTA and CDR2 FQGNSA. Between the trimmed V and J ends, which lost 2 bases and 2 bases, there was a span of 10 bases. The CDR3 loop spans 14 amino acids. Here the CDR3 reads CASSLIGLPYEQYF. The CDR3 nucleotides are TGTGCCAGCAGCTTAATCGGGCTCCCCTACGAGCAGTACTTC.

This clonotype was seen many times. In nucleotides, the CDR3 is TGCGCCAGCAGCTTGGGGGAAGAGACCCAGTACTTC. Translating it yields CASSLGEETQYF. The V and J genes are TRBV5-1 and TRBJ2-5; D remains unclear. The CDR3 sequence is 12 residues long. CDR1 is SGHRS and CDR2 is YFSETQ in the germline V gene. With 0 bases removed from V and 3 bases from J, the gap between germline ends came to 3 bases.

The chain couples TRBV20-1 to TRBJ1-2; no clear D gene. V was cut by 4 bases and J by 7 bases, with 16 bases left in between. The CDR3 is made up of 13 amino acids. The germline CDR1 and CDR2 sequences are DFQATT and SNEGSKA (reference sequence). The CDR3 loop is CSATVNAIRGYTF. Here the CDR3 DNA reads TGCAGTGCTACCGTGAATGCAATCCGTGGCTACACCTTC.

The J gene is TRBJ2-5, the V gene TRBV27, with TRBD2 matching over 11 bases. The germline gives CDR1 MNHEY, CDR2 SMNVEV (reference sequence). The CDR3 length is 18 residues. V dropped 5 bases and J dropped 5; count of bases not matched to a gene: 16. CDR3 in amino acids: CASSLISPGLAARETQYF. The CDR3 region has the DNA TGTGCCAGCAGTCTTATATCCCCGGGACTAGCGGCCAGGGAGACCCAGTACTTC.

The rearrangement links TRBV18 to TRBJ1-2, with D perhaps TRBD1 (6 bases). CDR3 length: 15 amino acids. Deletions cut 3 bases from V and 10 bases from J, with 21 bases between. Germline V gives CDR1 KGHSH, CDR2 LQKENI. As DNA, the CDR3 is TGTGCCAGCTCACCCGAGGGGGGCGTTGGTTCTGACTACACCTTC. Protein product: CASSPEGGVGSDYTF.

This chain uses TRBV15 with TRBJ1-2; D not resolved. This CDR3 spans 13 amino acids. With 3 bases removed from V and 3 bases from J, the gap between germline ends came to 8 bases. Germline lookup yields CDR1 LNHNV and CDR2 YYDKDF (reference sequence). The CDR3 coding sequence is TGTGCCACCAGCAGGGGTATAGACTATGGCTACACCTTC. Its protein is CATSRGIDYGYTF.

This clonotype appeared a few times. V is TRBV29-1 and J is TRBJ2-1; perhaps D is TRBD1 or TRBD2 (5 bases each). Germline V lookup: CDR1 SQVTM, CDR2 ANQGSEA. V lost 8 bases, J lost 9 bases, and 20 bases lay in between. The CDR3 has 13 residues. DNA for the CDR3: TGCAGCCTTGGGGCTAGCCGGTCTGTTGAGCAGTTCTTC. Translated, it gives CSLGASRSVEQFF.

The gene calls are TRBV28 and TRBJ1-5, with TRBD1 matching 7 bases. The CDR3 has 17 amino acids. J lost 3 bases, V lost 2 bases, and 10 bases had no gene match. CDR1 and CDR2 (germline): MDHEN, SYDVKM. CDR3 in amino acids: CASSLARQGTYNQPQHF. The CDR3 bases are TGTGCCAGCAGTTTAGCCCGACAGGGAACCTACAATCAGCCCCAGCATTTT.

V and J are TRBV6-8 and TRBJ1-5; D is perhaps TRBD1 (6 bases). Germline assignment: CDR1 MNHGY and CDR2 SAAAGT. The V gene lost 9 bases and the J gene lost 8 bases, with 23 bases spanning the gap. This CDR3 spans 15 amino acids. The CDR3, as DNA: TGTGCCAGGCCGAGGGGGAGGGAATTTTTCAAGCCCCAGCATTTT. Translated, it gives CARPRGREFFKPQHF.

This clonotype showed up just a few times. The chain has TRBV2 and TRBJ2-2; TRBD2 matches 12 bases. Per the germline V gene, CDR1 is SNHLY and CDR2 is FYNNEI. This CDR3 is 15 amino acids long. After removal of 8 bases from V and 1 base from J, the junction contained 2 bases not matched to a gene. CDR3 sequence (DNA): TGTGCCAGCCGGGGACTAGCGGGGAACACCGGGGAGCTGTTTTTT. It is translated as CASRGLAGNTGELFF. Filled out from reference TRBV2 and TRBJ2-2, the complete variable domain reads EPEVTQTPSHQVTQMGQEVILRCVPISNHLYFYWYRQILGQKVEFLVSFYNNEISEKSEIFDDQFSVERPDGSNFTLKIRSTKLEDSAMYFCASRGLAGNTGELFFGEGSRLTVL.

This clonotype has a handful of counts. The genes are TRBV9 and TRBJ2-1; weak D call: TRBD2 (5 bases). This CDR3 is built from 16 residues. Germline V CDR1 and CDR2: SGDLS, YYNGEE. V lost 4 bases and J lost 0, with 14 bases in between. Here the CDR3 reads CASSPTDFSSYNEQFF. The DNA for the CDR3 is TGTGCCAGCAGCCCTACGGACTTCAGCTCCTACAATGAGCAGTTCTTC.